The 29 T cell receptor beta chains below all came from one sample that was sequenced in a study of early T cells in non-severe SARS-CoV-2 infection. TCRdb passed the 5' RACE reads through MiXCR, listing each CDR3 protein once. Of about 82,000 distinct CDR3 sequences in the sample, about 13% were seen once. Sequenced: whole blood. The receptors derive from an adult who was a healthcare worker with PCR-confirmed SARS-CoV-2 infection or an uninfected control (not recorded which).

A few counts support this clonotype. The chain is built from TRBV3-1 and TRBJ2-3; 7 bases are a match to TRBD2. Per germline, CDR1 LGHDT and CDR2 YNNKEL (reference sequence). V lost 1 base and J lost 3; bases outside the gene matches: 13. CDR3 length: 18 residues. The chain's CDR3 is CASSQVGGRAGLTDTQYF. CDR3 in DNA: TGTGCCAGCAGCCAAGTAGGAGGGAGGGCCGGTTTGACAGATACGCAGTATTTT.

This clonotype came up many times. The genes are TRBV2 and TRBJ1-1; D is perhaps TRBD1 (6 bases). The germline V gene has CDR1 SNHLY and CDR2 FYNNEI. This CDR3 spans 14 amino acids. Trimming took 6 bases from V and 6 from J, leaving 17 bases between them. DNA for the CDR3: TGTGCCAGCAGACTGGAGGGGAAGGGGGCTGAAGCTTTCTTT. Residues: CASRLEGKGAEAFF.

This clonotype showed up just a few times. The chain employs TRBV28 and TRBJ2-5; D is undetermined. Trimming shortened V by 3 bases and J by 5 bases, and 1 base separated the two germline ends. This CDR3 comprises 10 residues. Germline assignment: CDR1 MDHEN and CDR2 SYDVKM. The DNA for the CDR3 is TGTGCCAGCAGTTTCGAGACCCAGTACTTC. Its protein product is CASSFETQYF.

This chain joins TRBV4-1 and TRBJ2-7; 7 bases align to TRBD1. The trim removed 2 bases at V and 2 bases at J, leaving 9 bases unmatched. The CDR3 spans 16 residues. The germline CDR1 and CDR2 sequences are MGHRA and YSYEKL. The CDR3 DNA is TGCGCCAGCAGCCAACAACTCCGGGACAGCCCCTACGAGCAGTACTTC. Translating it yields CASSQQLRDSPYEQYF.

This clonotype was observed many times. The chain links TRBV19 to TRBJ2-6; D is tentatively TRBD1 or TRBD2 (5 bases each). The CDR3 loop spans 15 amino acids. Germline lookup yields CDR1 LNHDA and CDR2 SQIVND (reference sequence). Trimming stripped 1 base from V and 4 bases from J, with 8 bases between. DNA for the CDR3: TGTGCCAGTAGTATAGGCAGGGACGGGGCCAACGTCCTGACTTTC. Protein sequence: CASSIGRDGANVLTF.

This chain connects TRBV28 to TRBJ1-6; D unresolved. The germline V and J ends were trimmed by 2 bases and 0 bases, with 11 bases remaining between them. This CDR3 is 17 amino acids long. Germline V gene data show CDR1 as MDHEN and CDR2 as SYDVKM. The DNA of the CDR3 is TGTGCCAGCAGTTTAAACACGGGGAGCTCCTATAATTCACCCCTCCACTTT. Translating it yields CASSLNTGSSYNSPLHF. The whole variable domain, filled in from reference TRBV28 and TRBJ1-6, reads DVKVTQSSRYLVKRTGEKVFLECVQDMDHENMFWYRQDPGLGLRLIYFSYDVKMKEKGDIPEGYSVSREKKERFSLILESASTNQTSMYLCASSLNTGSSYNSPLHFGNGTRLTVT.

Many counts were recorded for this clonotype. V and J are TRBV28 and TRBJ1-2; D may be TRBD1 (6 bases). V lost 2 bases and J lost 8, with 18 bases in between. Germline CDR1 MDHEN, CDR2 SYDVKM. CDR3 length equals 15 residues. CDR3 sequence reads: CASSLPQGQGGGYTF. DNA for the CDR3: TGTGCCAGCAGTTTACCCCAGGGGCAGGGAGGAGGCTACACCTTC.

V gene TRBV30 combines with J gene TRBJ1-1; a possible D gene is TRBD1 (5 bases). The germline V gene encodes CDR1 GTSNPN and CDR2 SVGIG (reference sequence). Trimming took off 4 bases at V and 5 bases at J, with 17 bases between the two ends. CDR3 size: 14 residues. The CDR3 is CAWNLGPGRTEAFF. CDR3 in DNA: TGTGCCTGGAACCTAGGTCCGGGGCGAACTGAAGCTTTCTTT.

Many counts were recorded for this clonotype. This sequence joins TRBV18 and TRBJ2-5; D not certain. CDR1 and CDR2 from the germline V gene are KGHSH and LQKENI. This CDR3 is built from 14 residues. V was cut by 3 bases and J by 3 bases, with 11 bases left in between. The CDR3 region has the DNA TGTGCCAGCTCACCCCTCCCGGATGAAGAGACCCAGTACTTC. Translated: CASSPLPDEETQYF.

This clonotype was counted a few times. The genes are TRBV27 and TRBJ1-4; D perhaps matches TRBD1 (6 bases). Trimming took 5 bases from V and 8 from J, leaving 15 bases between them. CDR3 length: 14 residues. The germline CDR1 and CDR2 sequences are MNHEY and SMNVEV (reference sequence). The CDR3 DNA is TGTGCCAGCAGTCCTCTCACAGGGAACGAAAAACTGTTTTTT. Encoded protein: CASSPLTGNEKLFF.

CDR3 protein: CASSGETPGETQYF. As DNA, the CDR3 is TGTGCCAGCAGTGGAGAGACGCCAGGAGAGACCCAGTACTTC. This chain joins TRBV2 and TRBJ2-5, with D hard to call. Germline V gene data show CDR1 as SNHLY and CDR2 as FYNNEI. The CDR3 totals 14 residues. The V end lost 4 bases, the J end lost 4 bases, and 13 bases lay between the germline ends.

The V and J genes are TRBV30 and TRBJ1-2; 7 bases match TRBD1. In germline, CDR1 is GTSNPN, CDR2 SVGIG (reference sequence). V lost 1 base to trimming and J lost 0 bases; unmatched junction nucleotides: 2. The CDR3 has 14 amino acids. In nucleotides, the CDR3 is TGTGCCTGGAGTGGGGACAGCACTAACTATGGCTACACCTTC. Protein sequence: CAWSGDSTNYGYTF.

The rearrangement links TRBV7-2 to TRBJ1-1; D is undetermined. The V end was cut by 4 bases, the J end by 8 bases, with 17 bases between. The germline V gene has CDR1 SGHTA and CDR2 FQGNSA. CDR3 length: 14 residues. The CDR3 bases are TGTGCCAGCAGCTCTTATTCGCCGTTATCCGAAGCTTTCTTT. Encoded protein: CASSSYSPLSEAFF.

The CDR3 sequence: CASSYGGSTEAFF. DNA of the CDR3: TGTGCCAGCAGTTACGGCGGGAGCACTGAAGCTTTCTTT. V and J are TRBV6-2 or TRBV6-3 and TRBJ1-1; D is unclear. In germline, CDR1 is MNHEY, CDR2 SVGEGT. This CDR3 has 13 residues. The germline V and J ends were trimmed by 2 bases and 4 bases, with 8 bases remaining between them.

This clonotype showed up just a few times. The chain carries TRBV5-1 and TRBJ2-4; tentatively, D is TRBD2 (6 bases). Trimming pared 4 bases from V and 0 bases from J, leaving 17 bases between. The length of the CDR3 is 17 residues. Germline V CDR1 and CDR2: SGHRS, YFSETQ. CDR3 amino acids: CASSPMTRILAKNIQYF. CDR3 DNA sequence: TGCGCCAGCAGCCCGATGACTAGGATACTAGCCAAAAACATTCAGTACTTC.

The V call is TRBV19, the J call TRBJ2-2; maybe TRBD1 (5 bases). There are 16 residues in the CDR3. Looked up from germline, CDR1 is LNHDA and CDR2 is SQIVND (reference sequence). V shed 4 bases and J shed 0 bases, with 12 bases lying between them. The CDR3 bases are TGTGCCAGTAGTACCCCCAGGGCTTCGAACACCGGGGAGCTGTTTTTT. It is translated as CASSTPRASNTGELFF.

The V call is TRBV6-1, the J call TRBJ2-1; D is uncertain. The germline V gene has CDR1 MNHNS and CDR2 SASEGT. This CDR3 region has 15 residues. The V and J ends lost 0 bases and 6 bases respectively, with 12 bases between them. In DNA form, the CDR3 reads TGTGCCAGCAGTGAAGCGCTTCTGGGATTCAATGAGCAGTTCTTC. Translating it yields CASSEALLGFNEQFF.

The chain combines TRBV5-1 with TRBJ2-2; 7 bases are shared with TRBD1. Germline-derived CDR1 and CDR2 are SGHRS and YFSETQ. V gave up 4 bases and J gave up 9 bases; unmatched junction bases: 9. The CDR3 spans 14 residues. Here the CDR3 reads CASSTGDGLRELFF. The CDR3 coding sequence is TGCGCCAGCAGCACAGGGGACGGTTTGCGGGAGCTGTTTTTT.

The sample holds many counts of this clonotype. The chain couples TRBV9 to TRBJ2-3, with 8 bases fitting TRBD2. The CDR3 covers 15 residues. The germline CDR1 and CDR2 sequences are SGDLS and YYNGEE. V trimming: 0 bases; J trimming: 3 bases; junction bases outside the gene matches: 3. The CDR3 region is CASSVDGGATDTQYF. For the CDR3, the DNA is TGTGCCAGCAGCGTAGACGGGGGGGCTACAGATACGCAGTATTTT.

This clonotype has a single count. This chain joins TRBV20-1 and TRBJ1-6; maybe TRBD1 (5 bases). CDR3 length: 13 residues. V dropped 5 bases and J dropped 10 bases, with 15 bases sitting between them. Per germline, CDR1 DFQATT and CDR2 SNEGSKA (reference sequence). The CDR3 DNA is TGCAGTGCTTACCGGGACGCGGAGTCACCCCTCCACTTT. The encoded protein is CSAYRDAESPLHF.

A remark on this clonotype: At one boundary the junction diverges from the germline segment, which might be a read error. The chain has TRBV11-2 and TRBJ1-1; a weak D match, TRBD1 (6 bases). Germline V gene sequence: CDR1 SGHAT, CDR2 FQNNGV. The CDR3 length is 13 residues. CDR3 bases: TGTGCTAGCAGCTTCGACCAGGGGAATGGAGCTTTCTTT. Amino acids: CASSFDQGNGAFF.

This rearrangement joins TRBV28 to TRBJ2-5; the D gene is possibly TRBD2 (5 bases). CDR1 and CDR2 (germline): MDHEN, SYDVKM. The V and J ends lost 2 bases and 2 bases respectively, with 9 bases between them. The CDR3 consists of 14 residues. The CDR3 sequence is CASSLEGSQETQYF. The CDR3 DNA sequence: TGTGCCAGCAGTTTAGAGGGCTCACAAGAGACCCAGTACTTC.

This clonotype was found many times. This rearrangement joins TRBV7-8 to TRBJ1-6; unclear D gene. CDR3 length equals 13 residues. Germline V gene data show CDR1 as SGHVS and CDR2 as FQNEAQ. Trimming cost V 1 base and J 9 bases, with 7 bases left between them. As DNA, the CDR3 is TGTGCCAGCAGCTTAGAAGAGGGTTCACCCCTCCACTTT. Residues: CASSLEEGSPLHF.

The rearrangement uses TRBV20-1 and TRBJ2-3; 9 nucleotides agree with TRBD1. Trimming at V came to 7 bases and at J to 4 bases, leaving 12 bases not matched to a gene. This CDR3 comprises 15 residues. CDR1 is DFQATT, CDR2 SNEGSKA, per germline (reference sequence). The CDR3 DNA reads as TGCAGTGTTATCGCGGGACAGGGCCTGGCAGATACGCAGTATTTT. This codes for CSVIAGQGLADTQYF.

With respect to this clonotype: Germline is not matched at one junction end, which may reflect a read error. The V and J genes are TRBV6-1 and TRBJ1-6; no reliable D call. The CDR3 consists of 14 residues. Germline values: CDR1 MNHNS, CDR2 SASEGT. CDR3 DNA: TGTGTCAGCAGTGAAATGTACGGGGATTCACCCCTCCACTTT. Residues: CVSSEMYGDSPLHF.

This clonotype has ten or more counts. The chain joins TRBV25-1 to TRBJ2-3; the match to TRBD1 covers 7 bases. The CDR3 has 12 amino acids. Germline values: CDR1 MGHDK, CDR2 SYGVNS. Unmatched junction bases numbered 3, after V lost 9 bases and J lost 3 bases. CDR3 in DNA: TGTGCCAGTCACAGGGGTACAGATACGCAGTATTTT. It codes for CASHRGTDTQYF.

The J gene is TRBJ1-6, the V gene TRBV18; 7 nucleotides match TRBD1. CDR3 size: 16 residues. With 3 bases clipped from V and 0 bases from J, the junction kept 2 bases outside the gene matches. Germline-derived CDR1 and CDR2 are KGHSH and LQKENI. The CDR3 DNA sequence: TGTGCCAGCTCACCGACAGGGAGCTCCTATAATTCACCCCTCCACTTT. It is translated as CASSPTGSSYNSPLHF.

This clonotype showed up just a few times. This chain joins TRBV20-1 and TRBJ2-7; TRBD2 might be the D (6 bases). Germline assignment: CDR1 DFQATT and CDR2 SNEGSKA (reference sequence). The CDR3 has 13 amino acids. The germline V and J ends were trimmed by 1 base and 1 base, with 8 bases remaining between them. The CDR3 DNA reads TGCAGTGCTAGAGGGGACTTGTCCTACGAGCAGTACTTC. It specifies CSARGDLSYEQYF.

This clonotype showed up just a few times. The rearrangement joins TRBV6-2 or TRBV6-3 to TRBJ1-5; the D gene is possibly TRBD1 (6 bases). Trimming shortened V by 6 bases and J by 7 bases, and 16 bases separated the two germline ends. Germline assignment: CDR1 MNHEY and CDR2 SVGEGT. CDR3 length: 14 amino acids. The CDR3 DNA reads TGTGCCAGCAGAGCCACAGGGCTAGGACAGCCCCAGCATTTT. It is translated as CASRATGLGQPQHF.